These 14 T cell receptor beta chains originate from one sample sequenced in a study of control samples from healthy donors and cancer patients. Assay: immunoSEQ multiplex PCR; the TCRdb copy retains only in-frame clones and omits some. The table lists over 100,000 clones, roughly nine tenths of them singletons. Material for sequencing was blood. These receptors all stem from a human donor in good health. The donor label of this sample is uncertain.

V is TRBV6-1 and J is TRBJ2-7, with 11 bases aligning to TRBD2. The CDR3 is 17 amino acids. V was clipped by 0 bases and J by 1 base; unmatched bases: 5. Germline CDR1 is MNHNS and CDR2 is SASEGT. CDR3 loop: CASSEASGGAQSYEQYF. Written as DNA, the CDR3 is TGTGCCAGCAGTGAAGCTAGCGGGGGGGCCCAATCCTACGAGCAGTACTTC.

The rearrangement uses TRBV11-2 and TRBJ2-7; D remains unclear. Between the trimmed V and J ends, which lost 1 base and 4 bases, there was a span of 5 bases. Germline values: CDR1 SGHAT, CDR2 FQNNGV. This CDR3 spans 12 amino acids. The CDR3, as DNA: TGTGCCAGCAGCTTAGGATTTTACGAGCAGTACTTC. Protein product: CASSLGFYEQYF.

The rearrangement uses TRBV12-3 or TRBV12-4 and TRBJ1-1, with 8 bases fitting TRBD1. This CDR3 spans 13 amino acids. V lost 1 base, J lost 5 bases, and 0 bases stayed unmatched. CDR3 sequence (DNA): TGTGCCAGCAGTTTAGACAGGGGGACTGAAGCTTTCTTT. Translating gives CASSLDRGTEAFF.

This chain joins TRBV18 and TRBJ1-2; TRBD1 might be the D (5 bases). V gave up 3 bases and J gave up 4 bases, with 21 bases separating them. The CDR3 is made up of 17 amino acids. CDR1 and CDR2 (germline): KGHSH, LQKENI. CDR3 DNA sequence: TGTGCCAGCTCACCTTCCGAATTGAGGGACGCTGGCTATGGCTACACCTTC. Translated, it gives CASSPSELRDAGYGYTF.

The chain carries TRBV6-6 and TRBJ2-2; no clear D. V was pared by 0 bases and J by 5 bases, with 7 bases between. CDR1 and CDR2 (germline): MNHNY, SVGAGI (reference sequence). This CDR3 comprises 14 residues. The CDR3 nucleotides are TGTGCCAGCAGTTACTCGACCGGGACCGGGGAGCTGTTTTTT. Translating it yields CASSYSTGTGELFF.

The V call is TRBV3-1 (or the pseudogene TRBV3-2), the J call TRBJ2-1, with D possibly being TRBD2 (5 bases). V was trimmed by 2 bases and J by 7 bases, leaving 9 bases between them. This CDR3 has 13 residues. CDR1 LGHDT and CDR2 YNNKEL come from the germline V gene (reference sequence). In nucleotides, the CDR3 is TGTGCCAGCAGCCAAAGGAGAGGGAATGAGCAGTTCTTC. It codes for CASSQRRGNEQFF.

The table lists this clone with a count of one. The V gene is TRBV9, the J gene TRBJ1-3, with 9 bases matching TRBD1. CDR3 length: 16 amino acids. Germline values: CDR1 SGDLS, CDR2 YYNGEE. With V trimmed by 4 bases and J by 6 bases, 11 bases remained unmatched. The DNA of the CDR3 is TGTGCCAGCAGCCCGTTACCCCGGGACAGGGAAAACACCATATATTTT. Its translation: CASSPLPRDRENTIYF.

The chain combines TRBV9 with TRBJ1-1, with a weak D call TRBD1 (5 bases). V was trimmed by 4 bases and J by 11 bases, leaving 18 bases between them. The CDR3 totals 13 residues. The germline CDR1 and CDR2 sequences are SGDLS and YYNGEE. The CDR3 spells CASSLGGKDIAFF. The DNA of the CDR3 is TGTGCCAGCAGCCTTGGGGGTAAGGACATCGCTTTCTTT.

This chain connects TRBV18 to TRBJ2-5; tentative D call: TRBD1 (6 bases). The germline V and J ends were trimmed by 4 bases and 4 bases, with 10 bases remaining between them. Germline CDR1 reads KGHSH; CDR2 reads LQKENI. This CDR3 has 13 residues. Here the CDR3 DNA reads TGTGCCAGCTCACGCGACAGGATAGAGACCCAGTACTTC. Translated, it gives CASSRDRIETQYF.

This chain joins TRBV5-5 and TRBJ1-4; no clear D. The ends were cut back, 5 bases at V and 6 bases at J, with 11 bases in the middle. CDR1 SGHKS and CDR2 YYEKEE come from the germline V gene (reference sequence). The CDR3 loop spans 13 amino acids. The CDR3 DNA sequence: TGTGCCAGCAGTTGGACCTGGGATGAAAAACTGTTTTTT. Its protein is CASSWTWDEKLFF.

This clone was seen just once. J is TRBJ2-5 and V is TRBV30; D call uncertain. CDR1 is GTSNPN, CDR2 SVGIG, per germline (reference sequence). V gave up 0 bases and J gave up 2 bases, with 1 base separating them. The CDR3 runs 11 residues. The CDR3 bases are TGTGCCTGGAGTGTACAAGAGACCCAGTACTTC. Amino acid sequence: CAWSVQETQYF.

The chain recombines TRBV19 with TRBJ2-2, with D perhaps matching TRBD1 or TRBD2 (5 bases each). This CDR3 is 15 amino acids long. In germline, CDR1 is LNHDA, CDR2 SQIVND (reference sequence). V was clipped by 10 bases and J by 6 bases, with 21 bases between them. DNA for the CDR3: TGTGCCACCCGAAAGAGGGGAATGGGGTCCGGGGAGCTGTTTTTT. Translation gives CATRKRGMGSGELFF.

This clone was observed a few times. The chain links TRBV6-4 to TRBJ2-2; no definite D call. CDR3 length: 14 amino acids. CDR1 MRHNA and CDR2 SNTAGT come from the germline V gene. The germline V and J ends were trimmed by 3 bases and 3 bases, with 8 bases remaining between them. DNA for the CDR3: TGTGCCAGCAGTGAGGGTTCAGACACCGGGGAGCTGTTTTTT. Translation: CASSEGSDTGELFF.

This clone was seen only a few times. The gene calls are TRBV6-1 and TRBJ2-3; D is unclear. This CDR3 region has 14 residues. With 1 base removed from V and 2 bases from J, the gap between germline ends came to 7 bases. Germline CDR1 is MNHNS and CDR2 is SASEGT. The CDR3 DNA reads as TGTGCCAGCAGTGAAGAGGCTTCCACAGATACGCAGTATTTT. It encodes CASSEEASTDTQYF.